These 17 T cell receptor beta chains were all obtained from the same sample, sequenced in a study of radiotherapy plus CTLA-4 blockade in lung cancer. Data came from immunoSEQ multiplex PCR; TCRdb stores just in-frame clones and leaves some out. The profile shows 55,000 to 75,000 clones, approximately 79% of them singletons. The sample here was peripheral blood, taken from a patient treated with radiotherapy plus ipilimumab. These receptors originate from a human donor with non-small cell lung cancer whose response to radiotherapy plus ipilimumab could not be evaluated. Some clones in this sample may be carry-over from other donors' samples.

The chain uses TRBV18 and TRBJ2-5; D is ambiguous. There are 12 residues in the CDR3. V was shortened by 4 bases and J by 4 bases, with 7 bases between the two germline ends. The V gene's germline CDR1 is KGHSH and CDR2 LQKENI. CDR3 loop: CASSQERETQYF. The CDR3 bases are TGTGCCAGCTCACAGGAGCGAGAGACCCAGTACTTC.

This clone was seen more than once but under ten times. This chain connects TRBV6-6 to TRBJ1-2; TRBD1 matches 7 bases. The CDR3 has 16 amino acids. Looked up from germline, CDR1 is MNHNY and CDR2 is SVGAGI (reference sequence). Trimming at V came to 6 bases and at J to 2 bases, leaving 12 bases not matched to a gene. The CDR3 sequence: CASSPQAPGQNYGYTF. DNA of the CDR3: TGTGCCAGCAGCCCCCAGGCCCCGGGACAGAACTATGGCTACACCTTC.

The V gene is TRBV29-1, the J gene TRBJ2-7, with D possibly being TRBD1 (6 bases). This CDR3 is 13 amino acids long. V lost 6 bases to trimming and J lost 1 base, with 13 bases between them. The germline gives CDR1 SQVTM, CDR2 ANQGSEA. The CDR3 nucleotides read TGCAGCGTCAAGACAGGAGATTCCTACGAGCAGTACTTC. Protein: CSVKTGDSYEQYF.

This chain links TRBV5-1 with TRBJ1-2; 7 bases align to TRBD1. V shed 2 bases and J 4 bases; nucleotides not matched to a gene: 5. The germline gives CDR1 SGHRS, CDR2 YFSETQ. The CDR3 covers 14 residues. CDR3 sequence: CASSLQGSSYGYTF. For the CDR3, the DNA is TGCGCCAGCAGCTTACAGGGGAGTAGCTATGGCTACACCTTC.

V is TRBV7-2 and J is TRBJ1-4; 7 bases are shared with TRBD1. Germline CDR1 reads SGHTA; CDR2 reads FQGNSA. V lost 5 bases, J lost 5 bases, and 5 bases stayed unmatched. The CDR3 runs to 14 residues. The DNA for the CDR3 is TGTGCCAGCAGCCACAGGGGATCGAATGAAAAACTGTTTTTT. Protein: CASSHRGSNEKLFF.

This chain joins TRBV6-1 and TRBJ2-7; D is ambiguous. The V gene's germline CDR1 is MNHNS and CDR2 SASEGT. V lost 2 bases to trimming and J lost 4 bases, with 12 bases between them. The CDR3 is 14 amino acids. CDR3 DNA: TGTGCCAGCAGTGAAAGTAACAGCCGTTACGAGCAGTACTTC. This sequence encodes CASSESNSRYEQYF.

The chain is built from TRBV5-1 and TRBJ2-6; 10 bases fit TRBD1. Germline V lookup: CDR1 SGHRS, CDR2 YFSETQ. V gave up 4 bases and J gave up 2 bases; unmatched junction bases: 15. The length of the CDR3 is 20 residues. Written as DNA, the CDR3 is TGCGCCAGCAGCCGGAGACAGGGGGCTAGTTCACCGCCTGGGGCCAACGTCCTGACTTTC. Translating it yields CASSRRQGASSPPGANVLTF.

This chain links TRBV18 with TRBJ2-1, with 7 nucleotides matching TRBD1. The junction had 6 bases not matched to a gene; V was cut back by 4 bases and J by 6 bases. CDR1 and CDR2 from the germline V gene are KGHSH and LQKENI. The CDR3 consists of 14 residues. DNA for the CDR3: TGTGCCAGCTCACAACAGGGGCCCGGCAATGAGCAGTTCTTC. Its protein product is CASSQQGPGNEQFF. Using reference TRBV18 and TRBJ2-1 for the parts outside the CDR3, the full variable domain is NAGVMQNPRHLVRRRGQEARLRCSPMKGHSHVYWYRQLPEEGLKFMVYLQKENIIDESGMPKERFSAEFPKEGPSILRIQQVVRGDSAAYFCASSQQGPGNEQFFGPGTRLTVL.

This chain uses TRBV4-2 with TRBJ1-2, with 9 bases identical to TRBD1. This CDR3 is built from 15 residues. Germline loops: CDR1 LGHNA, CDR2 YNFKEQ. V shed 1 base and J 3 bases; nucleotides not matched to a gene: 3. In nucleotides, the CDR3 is TGTGCCAGCAGCCAAGGACAGGGGGTAGACTATGGCTACACCTTC. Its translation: CASSQGQGVDYGYTF.

The CDR3 nucleotides read TGTGCCAGCAGTTTACAGGGGGTCCTCTCCTACGAGCAGTACTTC. Protein sequence: CASSLQGVLSYEQYF. The chain employs TRBV28 and TRBJ2-7, with 7 bases that match TRBD1. With 2 bases clipped from V and 0 bases from J, the junction kept 4 bases outside the gene matches. CDR3 size: 15 residues. The germline V gene has CDR1 MDHEN and CDR2 SYDVKM.

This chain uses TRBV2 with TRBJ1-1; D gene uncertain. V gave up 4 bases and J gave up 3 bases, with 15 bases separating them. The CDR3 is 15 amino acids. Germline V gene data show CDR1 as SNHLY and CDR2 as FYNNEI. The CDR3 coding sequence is TGTGCCAGCAGTGGACTCCTTTATGAGTACACTGAAGCTTTCTTT. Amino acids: CASSGLLYEYTEAFF.

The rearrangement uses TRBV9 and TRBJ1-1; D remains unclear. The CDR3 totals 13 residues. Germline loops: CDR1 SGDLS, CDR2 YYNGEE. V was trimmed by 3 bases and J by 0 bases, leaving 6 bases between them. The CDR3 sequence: CASSGLMNTEAFF. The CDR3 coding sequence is TGTGCCAGCAGCGGACTTATGAACACTGAAGCTTTCTTT.

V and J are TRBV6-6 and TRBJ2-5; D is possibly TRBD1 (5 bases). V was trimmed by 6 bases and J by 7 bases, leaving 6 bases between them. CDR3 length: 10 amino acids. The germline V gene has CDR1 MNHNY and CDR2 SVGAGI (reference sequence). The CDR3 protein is CASSQGTQYF. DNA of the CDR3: TGTGCCAGCAGCCAGGGGACCCAGTACTTC.

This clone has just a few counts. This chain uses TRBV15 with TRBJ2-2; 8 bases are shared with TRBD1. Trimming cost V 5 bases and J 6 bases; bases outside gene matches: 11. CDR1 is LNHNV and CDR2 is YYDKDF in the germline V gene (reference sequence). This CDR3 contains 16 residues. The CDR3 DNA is TGTGCCACCAGCCCTAGACAGGGGAAGTCCCCCGGGGAGCTGTTTTTT. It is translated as CATSPRQGKSPGELFF.

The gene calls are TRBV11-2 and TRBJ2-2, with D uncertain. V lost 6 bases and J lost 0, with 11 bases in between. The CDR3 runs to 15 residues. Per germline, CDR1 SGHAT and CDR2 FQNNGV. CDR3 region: CASRYTYSNTGELFF. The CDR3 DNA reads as TGTGCCAGCAGATATACTTACTCGAACACCGGGGAGCTGTTTTTT. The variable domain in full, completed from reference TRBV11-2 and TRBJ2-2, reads EAGVAQSPRYKIIEKRQSVAFWCNPISGHATLYWYQQILGQGPKLLIQFQNNGVVDDSQLPKDRFSAERLKGVDSTLKIQPAKLEDSAVYLCASRYTYSNTGELFFGEGSRLTVL.

The CDR3 spells CASSLEDSSNQPQHF. The CDR3 DNA sequence: TGCGCCAGCAGCTTGGAGGACAGTAGCAATCAGCCCCAGCATTTT. This chain uses TRBV5-1 with TRBJ1-5; possibly TRBD1 for D (6 bases). Trimming took off 0 bases at V and 0 bases at J, with 7 bases between the two ends. This CDR3 has 15 amino acids. Germline V gene lookup returns CDR1 SGHRS and CDR2 YFSETQ.

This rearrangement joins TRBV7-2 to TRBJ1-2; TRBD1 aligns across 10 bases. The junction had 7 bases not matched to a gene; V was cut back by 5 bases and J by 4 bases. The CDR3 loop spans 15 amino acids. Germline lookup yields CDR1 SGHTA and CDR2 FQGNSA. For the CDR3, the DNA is TGTGCCAGCAGCCCTGGGACAGGGGTCCCCTATGGCTACACCTTC. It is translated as CASSPGTGVPYGYTF.